The 3 T cell receptor beta chains below all came from one sample that was sequenced in a study of blood T cell repertoires in COVID-19. The data were produced by immunoSEQ multiplex PCR, yet TCRdb's version contains in-frame clones alone and is incomplete. The sample has about 110,000 clones; around 83% are singletons. The specimen sequenced was peripheral blood. Source of these receptors: a human donor in a cohort sampled during active COVID-19.

The chain recombines TRBV19 with TRBJ2-3, with TRBD1 matching over 8 bases. There are 14 residues in the CDR3. V dropped 6 bases and J dropped 4; count of bases not matched to a gene: 6. Per the germline V gene, CDR1 is LNHDA and CDR2 is SQIVND (reference sequence). The CDR3 DNA reads as TGTGCCAGTAGGAACAACAGGGGGTCAGATACGCAGTATTTT. Protein: CASRNNRGSDTQYF.

The rearrangement links TRBV9 to TRBJ2-5, with D possibly TRBD2 on 5 matching bases. Germline assignment: CDR1 SGDLS and CDR2 YYNGEE. V was cut by 4 bases and J by 5 bases, with 18 bases left in between. CDR3 length: 15 amino acids. The CDR3 here is CASSIFRGEGETQYF. CDR3 DNA sequence: TGTGCCAGCAGCATTTTCCGGGGTGAAGGGGAGACCCAGTACTTC.

CDR3 coding DNA: TGCGCCAGCAGCTTGGGAGGAAACTACCAAGAGACCCAGTACTTC. This encodes CASSLGGNYQETQYF. The J gene is TRBJ2-5, the V gene TRBV5-1; no firm D call. The CDR3 consists of 15 residues. Germline CDR1 reads SGHRS; CDR2 reads YFSETQ. V gave up 0 bases and J gave up 0 bases, with 9 bases separating them.